These 2 T cell receptor beta chains were sequenced from one sample in a study of human T cells and chemical hapten exposure (dated by TCRdb to 2020 to 2022). Total RNA was extracted from unfractionated whole blood collected in Tempus Blood RNA tubes. The library was obtained by 5' RACE. This sample was sequenced with an Illumina MiSeq. Clones were called with MiXCR by TCRdb after fastp trimmed the public reads at Q25, and only in-frame beta chains were retained. Each CDR3 protein gets just one entry, which takes the most common genes and DNA from the rows behind it. The sample has about 140,000 distinct CDR3 sequences on record, around 4% of them singletons. The top ten clones comprise around 1.4% of the sample. These receptors came from a female donor in good health.

The sample holds many counts of this clonotype. This chain joins TRBV5-6 and TRBJ1-5, with 8 bases identical to TRBD1. Germline V lookup: CDR1 SGHDT, CDR2 YYEEEE. This CDR3 is 16 amino acids long. V trimming: 4 bases; J trimming: 5 bases; junction bases outside the gene matches: 11. CDR3 residues: CASSNGQGRPHQPQHF. CDR3 nucleotide sequence: TGTGCCAGCAGCAACGGACAGGGAAGACCCCATCAGCCCCAGCATTTT.

This clonotype was picked up a small number of times. The chain carries TRBV19 and TRBJ1-1; D is ambiguous. CDR3 length: 14 residues. Trimming pared 5 bases from V and 1 base from J, leaving 11 bases between. Germline CDR1 reads LNHDA; CDR2 reads SQIVND (reference sequence). CDR3: CASSFVSGNTEAFF. CDR3 bases: TGTGCCAGTAGTTTTGTTTCGGGGAACACTGAAGCTTTCTTT.